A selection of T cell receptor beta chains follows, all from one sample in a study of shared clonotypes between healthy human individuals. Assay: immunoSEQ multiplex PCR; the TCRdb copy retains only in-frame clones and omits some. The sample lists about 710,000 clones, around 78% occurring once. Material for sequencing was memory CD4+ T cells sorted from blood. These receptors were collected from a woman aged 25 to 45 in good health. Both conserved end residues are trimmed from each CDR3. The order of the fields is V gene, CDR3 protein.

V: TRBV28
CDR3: ASSFGTGPGVY

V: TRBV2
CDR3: ASSGGPSGLFYEQY

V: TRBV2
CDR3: ASRQSSTNEKLF

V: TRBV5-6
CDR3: ASSFFSRGYGYT

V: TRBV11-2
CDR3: ASSLRGVGSGNTIY

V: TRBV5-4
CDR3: ASSVGGRQETQY

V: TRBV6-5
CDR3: ASRGTGGDDEQY

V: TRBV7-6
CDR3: ASSLESLAGERF

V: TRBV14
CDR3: ASSQRGTGESLH

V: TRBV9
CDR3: ASSPGTGGSGANVLT

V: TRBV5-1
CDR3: ASRTGGGNYGYT

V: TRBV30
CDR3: AWSVLGGTYNEQF

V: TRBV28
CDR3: ASSPQGYQPQH

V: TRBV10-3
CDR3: ASGEGQNNEKLF

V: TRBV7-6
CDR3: ASSLQGQKGYEQY

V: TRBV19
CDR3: ASRAGGSTDTQY

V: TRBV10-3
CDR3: AISDRGGEGTEAF

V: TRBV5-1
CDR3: ASSGGLAPYEQY

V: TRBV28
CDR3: ASSGVGPSSYNEQF

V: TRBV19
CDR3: ASSAGRVGLPQH

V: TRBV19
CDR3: ASSPRRRGLNQPQH

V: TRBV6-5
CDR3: ASSGTGEDNEQF

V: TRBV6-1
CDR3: ASNPSGYEQY

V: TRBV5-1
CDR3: ASSLGSGGSGDTQY

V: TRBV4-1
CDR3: ASSQETQVKYEQY

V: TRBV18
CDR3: ASSPLTGELF